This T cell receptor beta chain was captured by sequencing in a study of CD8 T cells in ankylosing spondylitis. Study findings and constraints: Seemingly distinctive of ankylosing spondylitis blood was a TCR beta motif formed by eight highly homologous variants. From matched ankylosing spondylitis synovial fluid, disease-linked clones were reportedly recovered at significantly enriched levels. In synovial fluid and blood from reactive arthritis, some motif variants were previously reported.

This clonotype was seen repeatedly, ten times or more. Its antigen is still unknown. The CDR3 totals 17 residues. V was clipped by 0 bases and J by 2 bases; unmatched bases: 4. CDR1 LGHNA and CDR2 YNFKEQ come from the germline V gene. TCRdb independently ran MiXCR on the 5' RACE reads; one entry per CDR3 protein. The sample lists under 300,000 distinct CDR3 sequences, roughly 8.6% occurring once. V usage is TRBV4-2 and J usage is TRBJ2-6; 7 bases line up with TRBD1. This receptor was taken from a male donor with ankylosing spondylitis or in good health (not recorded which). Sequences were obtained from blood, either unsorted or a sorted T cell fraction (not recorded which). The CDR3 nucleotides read TGTGCCAGCAGCCAAGAAACGACAGGGACTGGGGCCAACGTCCTGACTTTC. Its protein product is CASSQETTGTGANVLTF.